This is a list of T cell receptor beta chains from one sample in a study of blood T cell repertoires in COVID-19. Method: immunoSEQ multiplex PCR; TCRdb's copy keeps in-frame clones and lacks some. The table records under 200,000 clones, approximately 83% of them present only once. Material for sequencing was PBMCs or T cells enriched from blood (not recorded which). The receptors were sampled from a woman in her sixties who had recovered from COVID-19. CDR3s include the opening cysteine and the closing phenylalanine or tryptophan. A D gene is named only where the DNA matches it firmly. Rows give clone size only sometimes, using once, few, many, or a class for an expanded clone.

j_call | v_call | clone_size | d_call | cdr3_nt | cdr3_aa
TRBJ1-1 | TRBV6-1 | few | NA | TGTGCCAGCAGTGATCGGGGGAGCCGAATGATGGGTGAAGCTTTCTTT | CASSDRGSRMMGEAFF
TRBJ1-4 | TRBV4-1 | NA | NA | TGCGCCAGCAGCCTGGGGGGGACTACCGGCGTTAATGAAAAACTGTTTTTT | CASSLGGTTGVNEKLFF
TRBJ1-2 | TRBV19 | few | NA | TGTGCCAGTAGTATCCGGCCAAGCCTTAGACTAGAGGGCACGTCCCCCTATGGCTACACCTTC | CASSIRPSLRLEGTSPYGYTF
TRBJ1-1 | TRBV6-2/TRBV6-3 | NA | NA | TGTGCCAGCAGTTCTGTGCCGCCATCTAACCCTGAAGCTTTCTTT | CASSSVPPSNPEAFF
TRBJ1-1 | TRBV2 | NA | NA | TGTGCCAGCACTCCCCGAAGGGGCACTGAAGCTTTCTTT | CASTPRRGTEAFF
TRBJ1-1 | TRBV6-5 | NA | NA | TGTGCCAGCACCTACGGTACTGAAGCTTTCTTT | CASTYGTEAFF
TRBJ1-3 | TRBV5-1 | few | TRBD1 | TGCGCCAGCAGCCGGACAGGGGAGCCTTCTGGAAACACCATATATTTT | CASSRTGEPSGNTIYF
TRBJ2-7 | TRBV18 | NA | NA | TGTGCCAGCTCAGCCACGATGACAGTTTCATACGAGCAGTACTTC | CASSATMTVSYEQYF
TRBJ2-3 | TRBV27 | NA | NA | TGTGCCAGCAGTTCCCGGGATACGCAGTATTTT | CASSSRDTQYF
TRBJ2-1 | TRBV9 | NA | NA | TGTGCCAGCAGCAGTCAGGGGGGAAATTTCAATGAGCAGTTCTTC | CASSSQGGNFNEQFF
TRBJ2-7 | TRBV3-1/TRBV3-2 | NA | NA | TGTGCCAGCAGCCAAGAGCCAGGCTATCAGCAGTACTTC | CASSQEPGYQQYF
TRBJ2-1 | TRBV6-5 | NA | TRBD2 | TGTGCCAGCAGCCAGACTAGCGGTAGGCACAATGAGCAGTTCTTC | CASSQTSGRHNEQFF
TRBJ2-5 | TRBV4-1 | NA | TRBD2 | TGCGCCAGCAGCCAAAACGCCTTACTAGCGGGGAAAGAGACCCAGTACTTC | CASSQNALLAGKETQYF
TRBJ1-5 | TRBV2 | few | TRBD1 | TGTGCCAGCAGTAGGGACAGGCTAAATAATCAGCCCCAGCATTTT | CASSRDRLNNQPQHF
TRBJ2-7 | TRBV28 | NA | NA | TGTGCCAGCAGCATCGGGACAAACTACGAGCAGTACTTC | CASSIGTNYEQYF
TRBJ1-2 | TRBV19 | NA | NA | TGTGCCAGTAGGAGAGAACCTTCTAACTATGGCTACACCTTC | CASRREPSNYGYTF
TRBJ1-5 | TRBV28 | few | TRBD1 | TGTGCCAGCACGGCAGGGGGCACTAATCAGCCCCAGCATTTT | CASTAGGTNQPQHF
TRBJ2-1 | TRBV30 | NA | NA | TGTGCCTCGGACCGAATGACTAGCTACAATGAGCAGTTCTTC | CASDRMTSYNEQFF
TRBJ2-3 | TRBV7-9 | NA | NA | TGTGCCAGCAGCTTGGTTAGCGGCTTCACAGATACGCAGTATTTT | CASSLVSGFTDTQYF
TRBJ1-5 | TRBV2 | NA | NA | TGTGCCAGCACCCGGCGGGGGGCTTCTCAGCCCCAGCATTTT | CASTRRGASQPQHF
TRBJ1-2 | TRBV10-3 | NA | NA | TGTGCCATCAGTGAGTCGCCCACCCATCCGGGAGGCTACACCTTC | CAISESPTHPGGYTF
TRBJ1-5 | TRBV27 | once | NA | TGTGCCAGCAGTTTCGGGGTTGGCAATCAGCCCCAGCATTTT | CASSFGVGNQPQHF
TRBJ2-2 | TRBV5-1 | NA | NA | TGCGCCAGCAGGAAGTCAGTCGGGGGGAACACCGGGGAGCTGTTTTTT | CASRKSVGGNTGELFF
TRBJ2-5 | TRBV27 | NA | TRBD1 | TGTGCCAGCAGTTTATCCTGGACAGGGGGGGAGACCCAGTACTTC | CASSLSWTGGETQYF
TRBJ2-3 | TRBV9 | NA | TRBD2 | TGTGCCAGCAGCGTAGGAATCCTAGCGGGGGCGGTAGATACGCAGTATTTT | CASSVGILAGAVDTQYF
TRBJ2-1 | TRBV11-2 | NA | TRBD2 | TGTGCCAGCAGCACCTCGACTAGCGGGTGGTCCTACAATGAGCAGTTCTTC | CASSTSTSGWSYNEQFF
TRBJ2-5 | TRBV27 | NA | NA | TGTGCCAGCAGTTTATCGGGCGATAGACAAGAGACCCAGTACTTC | CASSLSGDRQETQYF
TRBJ1-2 | TRBV9 | NA | NA | TGTGCCAGCAGCGTAGCCACAGGCGGTGGCTACACCTTC | CASSVATGGGYTF
TRBJ1-2 | TRBV12-3/TRBV12-4 | few | NA | TGTGCCAGCAGCAGAACAGGGATGTATGGCTACACCTTC | CASSRTGMYGYTF
TRBJ2-1 | TRBV9 | NA | TRBD2 | TGTGCCAGCAGCCCTTCGGGCGGGGGGCCGGATGAGCAGTTCTTC | CASSPSGGGPDEQFF
TRBJ1-2 | TRBV2 | NA | NA | TGTGCCAGCTCAAGGGAGCTCTACGGATCCTATGGCTACACCTTC | CASSRELYGSYGYTF
TRBJ2-5 | TRBV9 | NA | NA | TGTGCCAGCAGCCCTACCCCTCACGGCCAAGAGACCCAGTACTTC | CASSPTPHGQETQYF
TRBJ2-7 | TRBV11-3 | NA | NA | TGTGCCAGCAGTTTGGGCGGGTCCTACGAGCAGTACTTC | CASSLGGSYEQYF
TRBJ1-2 | TRBV7-8 | NA | NA | TGTGCCAGCAGCTTAACCAGTGCTAACTATGGCTACACCTTC | CASSLTSANYGYTF
TRBJ2-5 | TRBV5-6 | NA | TRBD2 | TGTGCCAGCAGCCGGGGACTAGCGGAGGAAGAGACCCAGTACTTC | CASSRGLAEEETQYF
TRBJ1-5 | TRBV30 | NA | NA | TGTGCCTGGAGTGGAGCTAGCAATCAGCCCCAGCATTTT | CAWSGASNQPQHF
TRBJ1-2 | TRBV28 | NA | NA | TGTGCCAGCAGTTTATCGACAGCCACCCTCTACACCTTC | CASSLSTATLYTF
TRBJ1-1 | TRBV9 | NA | NA | TGTGCCAGCAGCGTAGATAGCCAGAACACTGAAGCTTTCTTT | CASSVDSQNTEAFF
TRBJ2-2 | TRBV5-1 | NA | TRBD2 | TGCGCCAGCAGCTCCCGGACTAGCGGGGTTAGTGACACCGGGGAGCTGTTTTTT | CASSSRTSGVSDTGELFF
TRBJ2-1 | TRBV19 | NA | NA | TGTGCCAGTAGTATAGTTTTGGCTCCTCCCTACAATGAGCAGTTCTTC | CASSIVLAPPYNEQFF
TRBJ1-2 | TRBV28 | NA | TRBD1 | TGTGCCAGCAGTTTATTGGACAGGAGAGGTTGGGACTATGGCTACACCTTC | CASSLLDRRGWDYGYTF
TRBJ1-2 | TRBV2 | NA | NA | TGTGCCAGCTCTGGACAGACACTATATGGCTACACCTTC | CASSGQTLYGYTF
TRBJ2-2 | TRBV10-3 | NA | TRBD2 | TGTGCCATTAGACCGGGACTAGCGGCCACCGGGGAGCTGTTTTTT | CAIRPGLAATGELFF
TRBJ2-2 | TRBV9 | NA | TRBD2 | TGTGCCAGCAGCCCAGCGGGATTATCCGGGGAGCTGTTTTTT | CASSPAGLSGELFF